This is a list of T cell receptor beta chains from one sample in a study of CD8 T cells in Susac syndrome. One entry per CDR3 protein, called by TCRdb with MiXCR from the immunoSEQ multiplex PCR reads. The sample has fewer than 300,000 distinct CDR3 sequences, approximately 85% seen once. The sample comprised CD8+ T cells from PBMCs. These receptors were obtained from a human donor with multiple sclerosis. CDR3s include the opening cysteine and the closing phenylalanine or tryptophan. Each record gives: V gene, D gene, clone size, J gene, CDR3 protein, CDR3 DNA. A D gene is named only where the DNA matches it firmly. Clone size is not always given. Where it is, it says once, few, many or a class for expanded clones.

v_call: TRBV7-8
d_call: TRBD1
clone_size: .
j_call: TRBJ1-1
cdr3_aa: CASSLEQGVNTEAFF
cdr3_nt: TGTGCCAGCAGCTTAGAGCAGGGGGTGAACACTGAAGCTTTCTTT

v_call: TRBV28
d_call: .
clone_size: .
j_call: TRBJ1-3
cdr3_aa: CASSLGQEGSGNTIYF
cdr3_nt: TGTGCCAGCAGTTTGGGGCAGGAGGGCTCTGGAAACACCATATATTTT

v_call: TRBV28
d_call: .
clone_size: .
j_call: TRBJ2-7
cdr3_aa: CASSSRTFPYEQYF
cdr3_nt: TGTGCCAGCAGTTCCCGGACATTTCCCTACGAGCAGTACTTC

v_call: TRBV2
d_call: .
clone_size: .
j_call: TRBJ2-5
cdr3_aa: CASSAPDSAYQETQYF
cdr3_nt: TGTGCCAGCAGCGCCCCGGACTCAGCGTACCAAGAGACCCAGTACTTC

v_call: TRBV12-3/TRBV12-4
d_call: .
clone_size: .
j_call: TRBJ2-4
cdr3_aa: CASGTSPNRPGGKNIQYF
cdr3_nt: TGTGCCAGCGGAACCTCCCCGAACCGACCTGGGGGCAAAAACATTCAGTACTTC

v_call: TRBV16
d_call: TRBD1
clone_size: .
j_call: TRBJ1-2
cdr3_aa: CASSKSAQGAAGYTF
cdr3_nt: TGTGCCAGCAGCAAATCGGCCCAGGGGGCTGCTGGCTACACCTTC

v_call: TRBV7-9
d_call: .
clone_size: few
j_call: TRBJ2-7
cdr3_aa: CASSHSRGYEQYF
cdr3_nt: TGTGCCAGCAGCCACAGCAGGGGCTACGAGCAGTACTTC

v_call: TRBV15
d_call: .
clone_size: .
j_call: TRBJ2-5
cdr3_aa: CATSREDGLRETQYF
cdr3_nt: TGTGCCACCAGCAGAGAGGATGGGCTTAGGGAGACCCAGTACTTC

v_call: TRBV5-8
d_call: .
clone_size: .
j_call: TRBJ2-7
cdr3_aa: CASSVLGPYEQYF
cdr3_nt: TGTGCCAGCAGCGTCTTAGGGCCATACGAGCAGTACTTC

v_call: TRBV28
d_call: .
clone_size: once
j_call: TRBJ2-7
cdr3_aa: CASSLTWESDYEQYF
cdr3_nt: TGTGCCAGCAGTTTAACGTGGGAGTCGGACTACGAGCAGTACTTC

v_call: TRBV27
d_call: .
clone_size: .
j_call: TRBJ1-2
cdr3_aa: CASSLSSGQIGYTF
cdr3_nt: TGTGCCAGCAGTTTATCATCAGGGCAAATTGGCTACACCTTC

v_call: TRBV5-8
d_call: .
clone_size: .
j_call: TRBJ1-2
cdr3_aa: CASSYRNRVRKFNYGYTF
cdr3_nt: TGTGCCAGCAGCTACCGGAACAGGGTACGGAAGTTTAACTATGGCTACACCTTC

v_call: TRBV5-6
d_call: TRBD2
clone_size: .
j_call: TRBJ2-1
cdr3_aa: CASLAGGEDDEQFF
cdr3_nt: TGTGCCTCGCTAGCGGGAGGGGAGGACGATGAGCAGTTCTTC

v_call: TRBV12-3/TRBV12-4
d_call: .
clone_size: once
j_call: TRBJ2-2
cdr3_aa: CASSLDWASRGTGELFF
cdr3_nt: TGTGCCAGCAGTTTAGATTGGGCCTCACGTGGCACCGGGGAGCTGTTTTTT

v_call: TRBV9
d_call: TRBD1
clone_size: once
j_call: TRBJ1-4
cdr3_aa: CASSVTGGTNEKLFF
cdr3_nt: TGTGCCAGCAGCGTGACAGGGGGCACTAATGAAAAACTGTTTTTT

v_call: TRBV12-3/TRBV12-4
d_call: .
clone_size: .
j_call: TRBJ1-3
cdr3_aa: CASSLGRNTIYF
cdr3_nt: TGTGCCAGCAGTTTAGGGAGAAACACCATATATTTT

v_call: TRBV6-5
d_call: .
clone_size: .
j_call: TRBJ2-5
cdr3_aa: CASSYSGGDQETQYF
cdr3_nt: TGTGCCAGCAGTTACTCGGGCGGAGACCAAGAGACCCAGTACTTC

v_call: TRBV27
d_call: .
clone_size: .
j_call: TRBJ1-6
cdr3_aa: CASMTGGNSPLHF
cdr3_nt: TGTGCCAGCATGACCGGCGGGAATTCACCCCTCCACTTT

v_call: TRBV4-1
d_call: TRBD2
clone_size: .
j_call: TRBJ2-3
cdr3_aa: CASSGQAGSTDTQYF
cdr3_nt: TGCGCCAGCAGCGGGCAAGCGGGGTCCACAGATACGCAGTATTTT

v_call: TRBV3-1
d_call: .
clone_size: .
j_call: TRBJ2-7
cdr3_aa: CASSQNEGTSYEQYF
cdr3_nt: TGTGCCAGCAGCCAAAACGAGGGAACCTCCTACGAGCAGTACTTC

v_call: TRBV7-9
d_call: TRBD2
clone_size: .
j_call: TRBJ2-1
cdr3_aa: CASSSTEGTSGRAWNEQFF
cdr3_nt: TGTGCCAGCAGCTCTACCGAGGGGACTAGCGGGAGAGCGTGGAATGAGCAGTTCTTC

v_call: TRBV27
d_call: .
clone_size: once
j_call: TRBJ2-5
cdr3_aa: CASSTGLSIGGETQYF
cdr3_nt: TGTGCCAGCAGTACCGGACTATCGATCGGCGGGGAGACCCAGTACTTC

v_call: TRBV7-2
d_call: .
clone_size: .
j_call: TRBJ2-5
cdr3_aa: CAEGPASETQYF
cdr3_nt: TGTGCCGAGGGGCCAGCGTCAGAGACCCAGTACTTC

v_call: TRBV6-2/TRBV6-3
d_call: TRBD1
clone_size: .
j_call: TRBJ1-2
cdr3_aa: CASSMSGGGGYTF
cdr3_nt: TGTGCCAGCAGTATGTCAGGGGGCGGCGGCTACACCTTC

v_call: TRBV20-1
d_call: TRBD2
clone_size: few
j_call: TRBJ2-5
cdr3_aa: CSARLAGNQETQYF
cdr3_nt: TGCAGTGCTAGACTAGCGGGGAACCAAGAGACCCAGTACTTC

v_call: TRBV7-9
d_call: TRBD2
clone_size: .
j_call: TRBJ2-1
cdr3_aa: CASSFPLAGFNEQFF
cdr3_nt: TGTGCCAGCAGCTTTCCTCTAGCGGGATTCAATGAGCAGTTCTTC

v_call: TRBV19
d_call: .
clone_size: .
j_call: TRBJ2-5
cdr3_aa: CASSSRTGFGTVQETQYF
cdr3_nt: TGTGCCAGTAGTTCCCGAACAGGGTTTGGTACCGTCCAAGAGACCCAGTACTTC

v_call: TRBV28
d_call: TRBD1
clone_size: .
j_call: TRBJ2-7
cdr3_aa: CASSSFREQGAYEQYF
cdr3_nt: TGTGCCAGCAGTAGTTTCAGGGAACAGGGGGCATACGAGCAGTACTTC

v_call: TRBV28
d_call: TRBD1
clone_size: .
j_call: TRBJ2-5
cdr3_aa: CASSTILGQGGAETQYF
cdr3_nt: TGTGCCAGCAGTACTATCCTAGGACAGGGGGGGGCGGAGACCCAGTACTTC

v_call: TRBV20-1
d_call: TRBD1
clone_size: .
j_call: TRBJ1-6
cdr3_aa: CSATDRAESYNSPLHF
cdr3_nt: TGCAGTGCTACAGACAGGGCGGAATCCTATAATTCACCCCTCCACTTT

v_call: TRBV20-1
d_call: TRBD2
clone_size: once
j_call: TRBJ2-1
cdr3_aa: CSALAGNYNEQFF
cdr3_nt: TGCAGTGCTCTAGCGGGAAACTACAATGAGCAGTTCTTC

v_call: TRBV10-3
d_call: .
clone_size: .
j_call: TRBJ2-3
cdr3_aa: CAISESVGSGFTDTQYF
cdr3_nt: TGTGCCATCAGTGAGTCGGTTGGTAGCGGATTCACAGATACGCAGTATTTT

v_call: TRBV27
d_call: TRBD1
clone_size: .
j_call: TRBJ1-1
cdr3_aa: CASSLRDRENTEAFF
cdr3_nt: TGTGCCAGCAGTTTAAGGGACAGGGAGAACACTGAAGCTTTCTTT

v_call: TRBV19
d_call: TRBD2
clone_size: .
j_call: TRBJ2-2
cdr3_aa: CASSSDGAGGDPGELFF
cdr3_nt: TGTGCCAGTAGTTCAGACGGGGCGGGAGGAGATCCCGGGGAGCTGTTTTTT

v_call: TRBV10-3
d_call: .
clone_size: .
j_call: TRBJ2-6
cdr3_aa: CASDGDSGANILTF
cdr3_nt: TGTGCCTCGGACGGGGACTCTGGGGCCAACATCCTGACTTTC

v_call: TRBV12-3/TRBV12-4
d_call: .
clone_size: .
j_call: TRBJ2-7
cdr3_aa: CASSIRLTYEQYF
cdr3_nt: TGTGCCAGCAGTATTAGGTTAACCTACGAGCAGTACTTC

v_call: TRBV28
d_call: .
clone_size: .
j_call: TRBJ2-7
cdr3_aa: CASSSPIYEQYF
cdr3_nt: TGTGCCAGCAGTTCCCCGATTTACGAGCAGTACTTC

v_call: TRBV27
d_call: .
clone_size: .
j_call: TRBJ1-4
cdr3_aa: CASSLQVANEKLFF
cdr3_nt: TGTGCCAGCAGTTTACAGGTGGCTAATGAAAAACTGTTTTTT

v_call: TRBV7-9
d_call: TRBD2
clone_size: .
j_call: TRBJ2-1
cdr3_aa: CASGRTSGRLEQFF
cdr3_nt: TGTGCCAGCGGGCGGACTAGCGGGAGGCTTGAGCAGTTCTTC

v_call: TRBV24-1
d_call: .
clone_size: .
j_call: TRBJ2-1
cdr3_aa: CATSDLGSYNEQFF
cdr3_nt: TGTGCCACCAGTGATTTAGGCAGTTACAATGAGCAGTTCTTC

v_call: TRBV6-1
d_call: .
clone_size: .
j_call: TRBJ2-1
cdr3_aa: CASSIMVDPSYNEQFF
cdr3_nt: TGTGCCAGCAGTATCATGGTGGACCCCTCCTACAATGAGCAGTTCTTC

v_call: TRBV18
d_call: .
clone_size: .
j_call: TRBJ1-6
cdr3_aa: CASSQAVYNSPLHF
cdr3_nt: TGTGCCAGCTCCCAAGCTGTCTATAATTCACCCCTCCACTTT

v_call: TRBV20-1
d_call: .
clone_size: .
j_call: TRBJ1-2
cdr3_aa: CSARAGYLVSYTF
cdr3_nt: TGCAGTGCTAGAGCAGGGTACTTGGTTAGCTACACCTTC

v_call: TRBV2
d_call: TRBD2
clone_size: .
j_call: TRBJ2-2
cdr3_aa: CASSIRLAGNTGELFF
cdr3_nt: TGTGCCAGCAGCATCAGACTAGCGGGAAACACCGGGGAGCTGTTTTTT

v_call: TRBV10-2
d_call: TRBD1
clone_size: .
j_call: TRBJ2-7
cdr3_aa: CATKDRAYEQYF
cdr3_nt: TGCGCCACCAAAGACAGGGCCTACGAGCAGTACTTC

v_call: TRBV7-8
d_call: .
clone_size: few
j_call: TRBJ2-1
cdr3_aa: CASSDPGLENEQFF
cdr3_nt: TGTGCCAGCAGCGATCCAGGACTGGAAAATGAGCAGTTCTTC

v_call: TRBV7-8
d_call: .
clone_size: .
j_call: TRBJ1-1
cdr3_aa: CASSLAGESWEAFF
cdr3_nt: TGTGCCAGCAGCTTAGCTGGGGAGTCTTGGGAAGCTTTCTTT

v_call: TRBV28
d_call: .
clone_size: once
j_call: TRBJ1-2
cdr3_aa: CASSAPRGSEGGTF
cdr3_nt: TGTGCCAGCAGTGCCCCCCGCGGATCCGAAGGAGGGACCTTC

v_call: TRBV27
d_call: TRBD1
clone_size: .
j_call: TRBJ1-1
cdr3_aa: CASSLRGTGNTEAFF
cdr3_nt: TGTGCCAGCAGTTTACGAGGGACAGGGAACACTGAAGCTTTCTTT

v_call: TRBV2
d_call: .
clone_size: .
j_call: TRBJ2-3
cdr3_aa: CATTGQPYPDTQYF
cdr3_nt: TGTGCCACCACCGGCCAACCGTATCCAGATACGCAGTATTTT

v_call: TRBV12-3/TRBV12-4
d_call: .
clone_size: .
j_call: TRBJ1-1
cdr3_aa: CASSFRRTEAFF
cdr3_nt: TGTGCCAGCAGTTTCCGGAGAACTGAAGCTTTCTTT